The 32 T cell receptor beta chains given below trace back to one sample, sequenced in a study of shared T cell receptors in the human thymus. TCRdb's table, derived via immunoSEQ multiplex PCR, lists solely in-frame clones and lacks some. Counted here are about 660,000 clones, approximately 90% occurring once; the ten biggest clones make up approximately 0.011%. Separately, the same data were catalogued under a study of human thymus T cells.

Sequencing input: thymocytes. The source is a boy in the first two years of life with a congenital heart defect.

The chain carries TRBV6-5 and TRBJ2-2; the match to TRBD2 covers 12 bases. The CDR3 has 16 amino acids. The germline gives CDR1 MNHEY, CDR2 SVGAGI. The ends lost 4 bases at V and 7 bases at J; junction bases unmatched: 7. The chain's CDR3 is CASSWETSGRIGELFF. The DNA for the CDR3 is TGTGCCAGCAGTTGGGAGACTAGCGGGAGAATCGGGGAGCTGTTTTTT.

CDR3 sequence: CASSGGRLAENGTGELFF. Here the CDR3 DNA reads TGTGCCAGCAGCGGCGGAAGACTAGCCGAAAACGGCACCGGGGAGCTGTTTTTT. This chain joins TRBV5-4 and TRBJ2-2; TRBD2 matches at 7 bases. The J segment lost 4 bases and the V segment lost 4 bases, leaving 16 bases of the junction unmatched. This CDR3 comprises 18 residues. Germline CDR1 and CDR2: SGHNT and YYREEE (reference sequence).

The CDR3 sequence: CASRLASSGFQETQYF. As DNA, the CDR3 is TGTGCCAGCAGGCTGGCGTCTAGCGGATTTCAAGAGACCCAGTACTTC. The rearrangement links TRBV7-9 to TRBJ2-5; 7 positions agree with TRBD2. V trimming: 6 bases; J trimming: 2 bases; junction bases outside the gene matches: 12. CDR3 length equals 16 residues. The germline CDR1 and CDR2 sequences are SEHNR and FQNEAQ (reference sequence).

This chain connects TRBV9 to TRBJ2-7; 9 bases are a match to TRBD2. In germline, CDR1 is SGDLS, CDR2 YYNGEE. The CDR3 has 15 amino acids. Unmatched junction bases numbered 4, after V lost 0 bases and J lost 3 bases. This CDR3 reads CASSVGSGRIYEQYF. As DNA, the CDR3 is TGTGCCAGCAGCGTAGGTAGCGGGAGAATCTACGAGCAGTACTTC.

This chain uses TRBV29-1 with TRBJ2-1; no clear D. Trimming removed 1 base from V and 0 bases from J, with 22 bases in between. Germline V lookup: CDR1 SQVTM, CDR2 ANQGSEA. The CDR3 covers 19 residues. The CDR3: CSVEGPSETPRSSYNEQFF. The CDR3, as DNA: TGCAGCGTTGAAGGGCCCTCAGAGACTCCTCGGAGCTCCTACAATGAGCAGTTCTTC.

The chain combines TRBV28 with TRBJ1-4; 10 nucleotides agree with TRBD1. Germline-derived CDR1 and CDR2 are MDHEN and SYDVKM. This CDR3 comprises 18 residues. The V and J ends lost 4 bases and 5 bases, in that order; junction bases with no gene match: 13. The DNA of the CDR3 is TGTGCCAGCAGTTACCGGGGACAGGGGAAGAACCTGAATGAAAAACTGTTTTTT. Translation: CASSYRGQGKNLNEKLFF.

CDR3: CAFGQRENYEQYF. DNA of the CDR3: TGTGCCTTCGGACAGAGGGAAAACTACGAGCAGTACTTC. The chain uses TRBV30 and TRBJ2-7, with a tentative D call TRBD1 (6 bases). Germline assignment: CDR1 GTSNPN and CDR2 SVGIG (reference sequence). This CDR3 has 13 amino acids. With 7 bases removed from V and 3 bases from J, the gap between germline ends came to 16 bases.

The sample holds one count of this clone. The chain combines TRBV7-2 with TRBJ2-7; D remains unclear. This CDR3 is 15 amino acids long. Germline values: CDR1 SGHTA, CDR2 FQGNSA. V lost 5 bases, J lost 2 bases, and 16 bases lay in between. The CDR3 nucleotides are TGTGCCAGCAGCCCCCAAAATCCGGGTACCTACGAGCAGTACTTC. It encodes CASSPQNPGTYEQYF.

The chain combines TRBV12-5 with TRBJ2-1, with 11 bases aligning to TRBD1. The CDR3 runs to 16 residues. With 6 bases clipped from V and 0 bases from J, the junction kept 4 bases outside the gene matches. Per the germline V gene, CDR1 is LGHNT and CDR2 is FRNRAP. The CDR3 DNA reads TGTGCTAGTGGGCCTGGGACAGGGGGCTCCTACAATGAGCAGTTCTTC. This encodes CASGPGTGGSYNEQFF.

In its sample, this clone was seen a few times. J is TRBJ1-2 and V is TRBV6-5, with 8 bases matching TRBD1. This CDR3 region has 15 residues. The junction had 4 bases not matched to a gene; V was cut back by 2 bases and J by 2 bases. Germline lookup yields CDR1 MNHEY and CDR2 SVGAGI. The CDR3 DNA is TGTGCCAGCAGTTACGGGCAGGGGGCGAACTATGGCTACACCTTC. It codes for CASSYGQGANYGYTF.

The chain couples TRBV6-4 to TRBJ2-2; 14 nucleotides align to TRBD2. The CDR3 consists of 17 residues. The trim removed 5 bases at V and 6 bases at J, leaving 8 bases unmatched. Germline lookup yields CDR1 MRHNA and CDR2 SNTAGT. This CDR3 reads CASSPIGTSGSPGELFF. In DNA form, the CDR3 reads TGTGCCAGCAGTCCGATCGGGACTAGCGGGAGCCCCGGGGAGCTGTTTTTT.

The V gene is TRBV6-5, the J gene TRBJ2-7; D may be TRBD1 (6 bases). The germline CDR1 and CDR2 sequences are MNHEY and SVGAGI. The V end lost 6 bases, the J end lost 5 bases, and 14 bases lay between the germline ends. CDR3 length: 13 residues. The CDR3 nucleotides are TGTGCCAGCAGAACGACAGGTTCCGACGAGCAGTACTTC. As protein: CASRTTGSDEQYF.

The CDR3: CAISLQGTDTQYF. The CDR3 DNA is TGTGCCATCAGCCTTCAGGGGACAGATACGCAGTATTTT. This chain joins TRBV10-3 and TRBJ2-3, with a weak D call TRBD1 (6 bases). The V end was cut by 6 bases, the J end by 3 bases, with 10 bases between. CDR1 ENHRY and CDR2 SYGVKD come from the germline V gene. This CDR3 spans 13 amino acids.

The chain employs TRBV18 and TRBJ2-5; D gene unclear. The CDR3 runs to 12 residues. Germline CDR1 is KGHSH and CDR2 is LQKENI. V lost 5 bases and J lost 0, with 4 bases in between. The CDR3 loop is CASSSYQETQYF. The CDR3 DNA reads as TGTGCCAGCTCATCGTACCAAGAGACCCAGTACTTC.

The chain links TRBV13 to TRBJ1-1; D gene uncertain. Trimming cost V 2 bases and J 9 bases, with 10 bases left between them. The CDR3 totals 12 residues. In germline, CDR1 is PRHDT, CDR2 FYEKMQ (reference sequence). CDR3 nucleotides: TGTGCCAGCAGCTTAAAACCCGACAAAGCTTTCTTT. The encoded protein is CASSLKPDKAFF.

The chain uses TRBV30 and TRBJ2-6; a possible D gene is TRBD2 (5 bases). V was cut by 0 bases and J by 2 bases, with 14 bases left in between. Germline loops: CDR1 GTSNPN, CDR2 SVGIG (reference sequence). The CDR3 runs to 17 residues. CDR3 sequence (DNA): TGTGCCTGGAGTGTACAGCGGCCTGGCGCTGGGGCCAACGTCCTGACTTTC. Its translation is CAWSVQRPGAGANVLTF.

This sequence joins TRBV5-1 and TRBJ1-1; unclear D gene. The CDR3 is 18 residues long. Trimming pared 1 base from V and 3 bases from J, leaving 22 bases between. Germline-derived CDR1 and CDR2 are SGHRS and YFSETQ. Here the CDR3 DNA reads TGCGCCAGCAGCTTGAACCCCTCCGGAAACCCTGCGGACACTGAAGCTTTCTTT. Translating it yields CASSLNPSGNPADTEAFF. Filled out from reference TRBV5-1 and TRBJ1-1, the complete variable domain reads KAGVTQTPRYLIKTRGQQVTLSCSPISGHRSVSWYQQTPGQGLQFLFEYFSETQRNKGNFPGRFSGRQFSNSRSEMNVSTLELGDSALYLCASSLNPSGNPADTEAFFGQGTRLTVV.

The chain uses TRBV5-1 and TRBJ2-3, with TRBD2 matching 14 bases. V lost 3 bases and J lost 4; bases outside the gene matches: 7. From germline, CDR1 is SGHRS and CDR2 YFSETQ. The CDR3 sequence is 17 residues long. The CDR3 DNA sequence: TGCGCCAGCAGCTGGATTACGGGACTAGCGGGAGCAGATACGCAGTATTTT. Amino acid sequence: CASSWITGLAGADTQYF. Supplemented by reference TRBV5-1 and TRBJ2-3, the full variable domain reads KAGVTQTPRYLIKTRGQQVTLSCSPISGHRSVSWYQQTPGQGLQFLFEYFSETQRNKGNFPGRFSGRQFSNSRSEMNVSTLELGDSALYLCASSWITGLAGADTQYFGPGTRLTVL.

The chain links TRBV29-1 to TRBJ2-1; 10 nucleotides line up with TRBD2. This CDR3 contains 16 residues. V was clipped by 0 bases and J by 4 bases; unmatched bases: 6. Per germline, CDR1 SQVTM and CDR2 ANQGSEA. This chain's CDR3 is CSVEDWSSGSYNEQFF. The CDR3 region has the DNA TGCAGCGTTGAAGATTGGTCTAGCGGGAGTTACAATGAGCAGTTCTTC.

This clone was found once. The V gene is TRBV27, the J gene TRBJ1-4; the match to TRBD1 covers 10 bases. The germline V gene has CDR1 MNHEY and CDR2 SMNVEV (reference sequence). The CDR3 has 15 amino acids. Trimming cost V 5 bases and J 8 bases; bases outside gene matches: 8. The DNA of the CDR3 is TGTGCCAGCAGTAAAACCGGGACAGGGGTGGAAAAACTGTTTTTT. This gives the protein CASSKTGTGVEKLFF.

The CDR3 here is CASSGRQNYGYTF. The CDR3 nucleotides are TGTGCCAGCAGTGGTAGACAGAACTATGGCTACACCTTC. The chain carries TRBV6-1 and TRBJ1-2; TRBD1 might be the D (5 bases). The CDR3 length is 13 residues. Germline CDR1 MNHNS, CDR2 SASEGT. Between the trimmed V and J ends, which lost 4 bases and 2 bases, there was a span of 8 bases.

The CDR3 nucleotides are TGTGCCAGCAGCCAAGGAAGACTAGCGGGAGGGGACGGGGCCAACGTCCTGACTTTC. Protein: CASSQGRLAGGDGANVLTF. The V gene is TRBV4-2, the J gene TRBJ2-6; 14 bases align to TRBD2. Unmatched junction bases numbered 6, after V lost 1 base and J lost 4 bases. The CDR3 runs 19 residues. Germline loops: CDR1 LGHNA, CDR2 YNFKEQ.

The V and J genes are TRBV4-2 and TRBJ2-2, with 8 bases aligning to TRBD2. The trim removed 2 bases at V and 5 bases at J, leaving 10 bases unmatched. The CDR3 sequence is 17 residues long. Looked up from germline, CDR1 is LGHNA and CDR2 is YNFKEQ. CDR3 sequence reads: CASSQRAAGGKTGELFF. CDR3 nucleotide sequence: TGTGCCAGCAGCCAAAGGGCGGCGGGAGGAAAGACCGGGGAGCTGTTTTTT.

The chain recombines TRBV6-5 with TRBJ2-3; 7 bases align to TRBD1. Per the germline V gene, CDR1 is MNHEY and CDR2 is SVGAGI. Trimming took 5 bases from V and 2 from J; bases not matched to a gene: 7. The CDR3 has 15 amino acids. In nucleotides, the CDR3 is TGTGCCAGCAGTCCAGGGGGTGGAGACACAGATACGCAGTATTTT. Residues: CASSPGGGDTDTQYF.

This clone was seen only once. Other nucleotide sequences in the sample specify the same CDR3. The chain employs TRBV7-2 and TRBJ1-2; D might be TRBD1 (6 bases). Germline V gene data show CDR1 as SGHTA and CDR2 as FQGNSA. This CDR3 region has 14 residues. Trimming shortened V by 0 bases and J by 3 bases, and 8 bases separated the two germline ends. CDR3 sequence: CASSLASGDYGYTF. As DNA, the CDR3 is TGTGCCAGCAGCTTAGCGTCAGGGGACTATGGCTACACCTTC.

CDR3 sequence (DNA): TGTGCCAGCAGCTCCCACGACAGGGGGGTCACTGAAGCTTTCTTT. This sequence encodes CASSSHDRGVTEAFF. The chain is built from TRBV11-2 and TRBJ1-1; TRBD1 aligns across 9 bases. J gave up 4 bases and V 4 bases, and 7 bases lay outside the gene matches. There are 15 residues in the CDR3. Looked up from germline, CDR1 is SGHAT and CDR2 is FQNNGV. Full variable domain (remainder filled in from reference TRBV11-2 and TRBJ1-1): EAGVAQSPRYKIIEKRQSVAFWCNPISGHATLYWYQQILGQGPKLLIQFQNNGVVDDSQLPKDRFSAERLKGVDSTLKIQPAKLEDSAVYLCASSSHDRGVTEAFFGQGTRLTVV.

The V gene is TRBV15, the J gene TRBJ2-1; 9 bases line up with TRBD2. The V segment lost 8 bases and the J segment 9 bases; nucleotides outside the gene matches: 11. The CDR3 length is 14 residues. The germline gives CDR1 LNHNV, CDR2 YYDKDF (reference sequence). CDR3 nucleotides: TGTGCCACCGGGGGGGCTAGCGGGACAAGTGAGCAGTTCTTC. It specifies CATGGASGTSEQFF.

This chain uses TRBV7-9 with TRBJ1-1, with a possible D match to TRBD1 (5 bases). This CDR3 region has 19 residues. Germline V gene sequence: CDR1 SEHNR, CDR2 FQNEAQ (reference sequence). V was clipped by 4 bases and J by 0 bases, with 24 bases between them. The CDR3 here is CASSSPGTAEGGVNTEAFF. CDR3 DNA sequence: TGTGCCAGCAGCTCGCCGGGGACGGCGGAGGGTGGTGTGAACACTGAAGCTTTCTTT. Combining the CDR3 with reference TRBV7-9 and TRBJ1-1 gives the whole variable domain DTGVSQNPRHKITKRGQNVTFRCDPISEHNRLYWYRQTLGQGPEFLTYFQNEAQLEKSRLLSDRFSAERPKGSFSTLEIQRTEQGDSAMYLCASSSPGTAEGGVNTEAFFGQGTRLTVV.

CDR3 DNA sequence: TGTGCCAGCAGCCAAGGAGGCGGGACCCACGAGCAGTACTTC. This sequence encodes CASSQGGGTHEQYF. This chain joins TRBV14 and TRBJ2-7; a possible D gene is TRBD2 (6 bases). V was shortened by 1 base and J by 5 bases, with 12 bases between the two germline ends. The CDR3 is made up of 14 amino acids. The germline CDR1 and CDR2 sequences are SGHDN and FVKESK.

The chain couples TRBV30 to TRBJ1-2, with a weak D call TRBD1 (6 bases). The CDR3 length is 15 residues. The germline V and J ends were trimmed by 0 bases and 1 base, with 12 bases remaining between them. Germline lookup yields CDR1 GTSNPN and CDR2 SVGIG (reference sequence). This CDR3 is CAWSVLYRDNYGYTF. For the CDR3, the DNA is TGTGCCTGGAGTGTACTTTACAGGGATAACTATGGCTACACCTTC. Variable domain in full (rest from reference TRBV30 and TRBJ1-2): SQTIHQWPATLVQPVGSPLSLECTVEGTSNPNLYWYRQAAGRGLQLLFYSVGIGQISSEVPQNLSASRPQDRQFILSSKKLLLSDSGFYLCAWSVLYRDNYGYTFGSGTRLTVV.

The rearrangement uses TRBV4-2 and TRBJ2-2; D is uncertain. Germline CDR1 reads LGHNA; CDR2 reads YNFKEQ. The CDR3 spans 11 residues. V lost 5 bases and J 8 bases, leaving 6 bases between the germline ends. The CDR3 nucleotides are TGTGCCAGCAGCTACCTAGGGGAGCTGTTTTTT. This gives the protein CASSYLGELFF.

This chain links TRBV13 with TRBJ2-7; 7 nucleotides agree with TRBD2. Germline V gives CDR1 PRHDT, CDR2 FYEKMQ (reference sequence). The CDR3 length is 16 residues. V lost 3 bases, J lost 0 bases, and 8 bases stayed unmatched. DNA of the CDR3: TGTGCCAGCAGCTTCCCTCTAGCGGCCGTCTCCTACGAGCAGTACTTC. It specifies CASSFPLAAVSYEQYF.